The present TCR beta chain was sequenced within a study of blood T cell repertoires in COVID-19. Notes on this clone: The sample has other DNA sequences that encode this CDR3 too.

The table came from immunoSEQ multiplex PCR; TCRdb's copy has only in-frame clones and leaves some out. The data hold approximately 290,000 clones, with approximately 85% observed a single time. The length of the CDR3 is 13 residues. Germline loops: CDR1 SQVTM, CDR2 ANQGSEA. Trimming at V came to 4 bases and at J to 4 bases, leaving 1 base not matched to a gene. Material for sequencing was peripheral blood. This chain connects TRBV29-1 to TRBJ1-5; 10 positions match TRBD1. This TCR derives from a human donor with COVID-19, enrolled during active disease. The donor label of this sample is uncertain. The chain's CDR3 is CSVGDRGNQPQHF. DNA of the CDR3: TGCAGCGTTGGGGACAGGGGTAATCAGCCCCAGCATTTT.